This T cell receptor (beta chain) was obtained from a study of blood T cell repertoires in COVID-19. Some clones are missing from TCRdb's copy, which holds only in-frame ones; the method was immunoSEQ multiplex PCR. Here the sample spans around 220,000 clones, about 90% being singletons. CDR1 and CDR2 (germline): SGHNT, YENEEA. V trimming: 10 bases; J trimming: 0 bases; junction bases outside the gene matches: 3. The CDR3 runs 13 residues. The specimen sequenced was peripheral blood. The TCR originated in a woman aged 45 to 65 with acute or convalescent COVID-19. The chain couples TRBV11-3 to TRBJ1-3; TRBD1 aligns across 7 bases. Here the CDR3 DNA reads TGTGCCACCGGGACAGTCTCTGGAAACACCATATATTTT. Translating it yields CATGTVSGNTIYF.